This T cell receptor beta chain came from a study of response to subunit inactivated influenza vaccine. The study, taken as a whole, reports: Authors suggested that a seasonal influenza vaccination recruits few new T cells each time.

Each CDR3 protein is one row after TCRdb ran MiXCR on the RT-PCR reads. The sample holds 450,000 to 600,000 distinct CDR3 sequences, 15% to 20% seen once. Remarks on this clonotype: Its antigen is undetermined.

Germline CDR1 SGHTA, CDR2 FQGTGA. With V trimmed by 5 bases and J by 8 bases, 4 bases remained unmatched. The CDR3 is 15 amino acids. This specimen consisted of CD4+ T cells sorted from PBMCs, obtained 23 to 25 months after vaccination. This TCR was recovered from a man aged 50-75 years who received an inactivated influenza vaccine. The rearrangement uses TRBV7-3 and TRBJ2-1; 15 bases line up with TRBD2. CDR3 amino acids: CASSRTSGRAYEQFF. The CDR3 nucleotides are TGTGCCAGCAGCAGGACTAGCGGGAGGGCCTATGAGCAGTTCTTC.